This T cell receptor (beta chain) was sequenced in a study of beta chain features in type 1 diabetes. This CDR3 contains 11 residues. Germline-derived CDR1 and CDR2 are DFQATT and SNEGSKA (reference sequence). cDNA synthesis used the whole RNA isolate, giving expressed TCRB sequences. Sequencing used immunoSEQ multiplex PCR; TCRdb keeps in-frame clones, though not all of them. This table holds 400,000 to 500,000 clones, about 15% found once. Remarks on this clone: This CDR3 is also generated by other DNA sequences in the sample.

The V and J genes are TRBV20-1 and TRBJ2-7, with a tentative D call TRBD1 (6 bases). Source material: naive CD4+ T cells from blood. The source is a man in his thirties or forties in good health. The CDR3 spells CSAGQTYEQYF. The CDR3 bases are TGCAGCGCCGGACAGACCTACGAGCAGTACTTC.